These 11 T cell receptor beta chains originate from one sample sequenced in a study of PD-1 blockade in classical Hodgkin lymphoma. Every patient experienced relapse after autologous stem cell transplantation, and brentuximab vedotin exposure varied. The assay was immunoSEQ multiplex PCR, and TCRdb's table has in-frame clones only and misses some. The sample has about 97,000 clones; roughly 84% are singletons. Material: peripheral blood mononuclear cells (PBMCs), obtained at baseline. The origin of the receptors is a human donor with classical Hodgkin lymphoma.

This chain uses TRBV7-9 with TRBJ2-7; 9 nucleotides line up with TRBD1. Germline trimming cut 3 bases from V and 5 bases from J; bases unmatched to any gene: 5. Germline-derived CDR1 and CDR2 are SEHNR and FQNEAQ (reference sequence). The CDR3 is 14 residues long. CDR3 in DNA: TGTGCCAGCAGCTTCCGGGACAGGGCCCACGAGCAGTACTTC. Translated: CASSFRDRAHEQYF.

V gene TRBV11-3 combines with J gene TRBJ2-1; a weak D match, TRBD2 (5 bases). Germline V CDR1 and CDR2: SGHNT, YENEEA. The V and J ends lost 0 bases and 5 bases respectively, with 23 bases between them. This CDR3 is 19 amino acids long. CDR3 protein: CASSLDGEGSSTINNEQFF. In DNA form, the CDR3 reads TGTGCCAGCAGCTTAGATGGTGAGGGATCCTCTACAATCAACAATGAGCAGTTCTTC.

The chain carries TRBV7-8 and TRBJ2-2, with D possibly called TRBD1 or TRBD2 (5 bases each). CDR3 size: 14 residues. Trimming took 6 bases from V and 8 from J, leaving 16 bases between them. Germline V gene sequence: CDR1 SGHVS, CDR2 FQNEAQ. The CDR3 loop is CASSLGPAAGELFF. In nucleotides, the CDR3 is TGTGCCAGCAGTTTGGGACCGGCCGCTGGGGAGCTGTTTTTT.

The table lists this clone with a few counts. This chain links TRBV7-9 with TRBJ1-1; D gene unclear. The CDR3 covers 14 residues. Germline V gene sequence: CDR1 SEHNR, CDR2 FQNEAQ (reference sequence). Trimming removed 5 bases from V and 6 bases from J, with 16 bases in between. The DNA of the CDR3 is TGTGCCAGCAGCATACCGGCCGATGGCGCTGAAGCTTTCTTT. It encodes CASSIPADGAEAFF.

This chain links TRBV27 with TRBJ1-5; tentative D call: TRBD1 (5 bases). The germline V gene encodes CDR1 MNHEY and CDR2 SMNVEV (reference sequence). The CDR3 has 14 amino acids. Trimming removed 5 bases from V and 9 bases from J, with 17 bases in between. The CDR3 DNA reads as TGTGCCAGCAGTGTGGGGGGGACGGGCTCGCCCCAGCATTTT. Translation: CASSVGGTGSPQHF.

The chain employs TRBV7-2 and TRBJ2-5, with D tentatively TRBD1 (5 bases). CDR1 is SGHTA and CDR2 is FQGNSA in the germline V gene. V lost 3 bases and J 2 bases, leaving 16 bases between the germline ends. This CDR3 region has 16 residues. CDR3 residues: CASSFNRGQLQETQYF. The CDR3 DNA reads as TGTGCCAGCAGCTTCAACAGAGGACAACTTCAAGAGACCCAGTACTTC.

The chain links TRBV5-1 to TRBJ1-1; D is unresolved. This CDR3 has 16 residues. The V end lost 5 bases, the J end lost 4 bases, and 21 bases lay between the germline ends. Germline lookup yields CDR1 SGHRS and CDR2 YFSETQ. The CDR3 nucleotides read TGCGCCAGCAGTTTAAATCCGGGCCTGAGGCGCACTGAAGCTTTCTTT. Translating it yields CASSLNPGLRRTEAFF.

The chain has TRBV5-1 and TRBJ2-7; TRBD1 matches at 10 bases. J lost 2 bases, V lost 4 bases, and 3 bases had no gene match. This CDR3 has 14 amino acids. Germline loops: CDR1 SGHRS, CDR2 YFSETQ. CDR3 loop: CASSGDRGTYEQYF. The CDR3 DNA sequence: TGCGCCAGCAGCGGGGACAGGGGAACCTACGAGCAGTACTTC.

In this sample, this clone turned up once. The chain joins TRBV18 to TRBJ2-2, with D possibly matching TRBD1 (6 bases). CDR1 and CDR2 from the germline V gene are KGHSH and LQKENI. Deletions cut 3 bases from V and 7 bases from J, with 18 bases between. The CDR3 loop spans 16 amino acids. The CDR3 region has the DNA TGTGCCAGCTCACCTCAGACAGTTCGAGGGGGCGGGGAGCTGTTTTTT. Translating it yields CASSPQTVRGGGELFF.

V is TRBV7-9 and J is TRBJ2-5, with D hard to call. The V end was cut by 1 base, the J end by 1 base, with 13 bases between. Per germline, CDR1 SEHNR and CDR2 FQNEAQ (reference sequence). The length of the CDR3 is 16 residues. As DNA, the CDR3 is TGTGCCAGCAGCTTAGGAGGCTCGGCAGGCCAAGAGACCCAGTACTTC. It yields the protein CASSLGGSAGQETQYF.

The genes are TRBV29-1 and TRBJ2-5, with 10 bases lining up with TRBD1. There are 13 residues in the CDR3. V was clipped by 5 bases and J by 9 bases; unmatched bases: 9. Germline V gene lookup returns CDR1 SQVTM and CDR2 ANQGSEA. The CDR3 DNA reads as TGCAGCGTTTCCTCCGGGACAGGGGATCCCCAGTACTTC. It encodes CSVSSGTGDPQYF. The entire variable domain, with the rest obtained from reference TRBV29-1 and TRBJ2-5, is as follows: SAVISQKPSRDICQRGTSLTIQCQVDSQVTMMFWYRQQPGQSLTLIATANQGSEATYESGFVIDKFPISRPNLTFSTLTVSNMSPEDSSIYLCSVSSGTGDPQYFGPGTRLLVL.